These 16 T cell receptor beta chains were all obtained from the same sample, sequenced in a study of STAT5B mutations in CD4+ large granular lymphocyte leukemia. TCRdb's copy holds only in-frame clones and misses some; the assay was immunoSEQ multiplex PCR. This sample yields more than 25,000 clones, of which 65% to 85% are seen a single time; more than 1% belongs to the top ten. Sequenced material: CD4+ T cells from blood buffy coats. Every receptor here comes from a human donor in good health.

This rearrangement joins TRBV6-5 to TRBJ2-2; TRBD1 matches at 7 bases. V lost 2 bases and J lost 6; bases outside the gene matches: 3. The germline V gene has CDR1 MNHEY and CDR2 SVGAGI. The CDR3 runs to 14 residues. The CDR3: CASSYGQGAGELFF. The CDR3 DNA sequence: TGTGCCAGCAGTTACGGGCAGGGGGCCGGGGAGCTGTTTTTT.

The chain has TRBV19 and TRBJ2-2, with TRBD2 matching 8 bases. CDR1 is LNHDA, CDR2 SQIVND, per germline (reference sequence). CDR3 size: 17 residues. V lost 11 bases, J lost 3 bases, and 17 bases stayed unmatched. The CDR3 loop reads CASEALGLAGYTGELFF. CDR3 sequence (DNA): TGTGCCTCAGAGGCGTTGGGGCTAGCGGGCTACACCGGGGAGCTGTTTTTT.

This chain connects TRBV4-1 to TRBJ1-1; perhaps TRBD1 as D (5 bases). Trimming removed 1 base from V and 1 base from J, with 10 bases in between. This CDR3 has 15 amino acids. Per germline, CDR1 MGHRA and CDR2 YSYEKL. The CDR3 loop reads CASSQVTGKNTEAFF. The DNA for the CDR3 is TGCGCCAGCAGCCAAGTCACAGGAAAGAACACTGAAGCTTTCTTT.

This chain joins TRBV5-6 and TRBJ2-2; D is unclear. The CDR3 loop spans 16 amino acids. Germline V gene lookup returns CDR1 SGHDT and CDR2 YYEEEE. V lost 1 base and J 0 bases, leaving 10 bases between the germline ends. CDR3 in amino acids: CASSLHILANTGELFF. In DNA form, the CDR3 reads TGTGCCAGCAGCTTGCATATCCTCGCGAACACCGGGGAGCTGTTTTTT.

The V gene is TRBV30, the J gene TRBJ2-3, with 11 bases lining up with TRBD2. J was trimmed by 4 bases and V by 4 bases; bases with no gene match: 1. Germline V gene lookup returns CDR1 GTSNPN and CDR2 SVGIG (reference sequence). The CDR3 length is 13 residues. CDR3 in DNA: TGTGCCTGGACTAGCGGGAGGCCAGATACGCAGTATTTT. Translated: CAWTSGRPDTQYF.

The chain links TRBV6-1 to TRBJ1-1, with D maybe TRBD1 (5 bases). V shed 1 base and J shed 9 bases, with 15 bases lying between them. This CDR3 spans 14 amino acids. Germline V gives CDR1 MNHNS, CDR2 SASEGT. The CDR3 nucleotides read TGTGCCAGCAGTGAAGGACAGTTTTTTTGGAAAGCTTTCTTT. It yields the protein CASSEGQFFWKAFF.

The gene calls are TRBV7-7 and TRBJ2-1; 10 bases line up with TRBD2. The germline CDR1 and CDR2 sequences are SSHAT and FNYEAQ (reference sequence). The CDR3 has 16 residues. J was trimmed by 2 bases and V by 5 bases; bases with no gene match: 6. The CDR3 here is CASSPLAGAPYNEQFF. The CDR3 DNA is TGTGCCAGCAGCCCGCTAGCGGGAGCGCCCTACAATGAGCAGTTCTTC.

V gene TRBV10-3 combines with J gene TRBJ2-4, with D possibly being TRBD1 (5 bases). This CDR3 is built from 16 residues. Trimming shortened V by 3 bases and J by 0 bases, and 12 bases separated the two germline ends. Germline-derived CDR1 and CDR2 are ENHRY and SYGVKD. CDR3 sequence (DNA): TGTGCCATCAGTGAAGGGGCTGCTCGAGCCAAAAACATTCAGTACTTC. This codes for CAISEGAARAKNIQYF.

The chain employs TRBV6-4 and TRBJ2-1, with D possibly TRBD2 on 5 matching bases. Trimming shortened V by 5 bases and J by 8 bases, and 19 bases separated the two germline ends. There are 15 residues in the CDR3. Per the germline V gene, CDR1 is MRHNA and CDR2 is SNTAGT. As DNA, the CDR3 is TGTGCCAGCAGTCGGTTTCCAGCGGAGAGATATGAGCAGTTCTTC. Translation: CASSRFPAERYEQFF.

In DNA, the CDR3 is TGTGCCAGCAGTTTCGGGACTAGCGCCTACAATGAGCAGTTCTTC. Protein: CASSFGTSAYNEQFF. The chain is built from TRBV27 and TRBJ2-1, with 10 bases matching TRBD2. V dropped 3 bases and J dropped 2; count of bases not matched to a gene: 1. This CDR3 contains 15 residues. From germline, CDR1 is MNHEY and CDR2 SMNVEV (reference sequence).

The rearrangement links TRBV30 to TRBJ2-7; D ambiguous. Germline V gene lookup returns CDR1 GTSNPN and CDR2 SVGIG (reference sequence). This CDR3 comprises 11 residues. V lost 2 bases to trimming and J lost 4 bases, with 6 bases between them. CDR3 sequence: CAWSRGYEQYF. DNA of the CDR3: TGTGCCTGGAGTCGAGGATACGAGCAGTACTTC.

The chain links TRBV11-2 to TRBJ2-3, with D perhaps TRBD1 (6 bases). Deletions cut 0 bases from V and 4 bases from J, with 14 bases between. Germline V gene data show CDR1 as SGHAT and CDR2 as FQNNGV. The CDR3 consists of 16 residues. The CDR3 coding sequence is TGTGCCAGCAGCTTAGACCTAGGGGGTCGGGCAGATACGCAGTATTTT. It is translated as CASSLDLGGRADTQYF.

The sample holds one count of this clone. The CDR3: CASSSTSGVETQYF. Here the CDR3 DNA reads TGTGCCAGCAGCTCGACTAGCGGGGTAGAGACCCAGTACTTC. V gene TRBV5-4 combines with J gene TRBJ2-5, with 11 bases that match TRBD2. Germline trimming cut 3 bases from V and 4 bases from J; bases unmatched to any gene: 2. This CDR3 spans 14 amino acids. Germline V lookup: CDR1 SGHNT, CDR2 YYREEE (reference sequence).

This rearrangement joins TRBV5-1 to TRBJ2-5; TRBD2 aligns across 9 bases. Germline V gene data show CDR1 as SGHRS and CDR2 as YFSETQ. J was trimmed by 5 bases and V by 0 bases; bases with no gene match: 8. The CDR3 loop spans 16 amino acids. The CDR3 sequence: CASSLVGGRAVETQYF. DNA for the CDR3: TGCGCCAGCAGCTTGGTTGGCGGGAGGGCCGTGGAGACCCAGTACTTC.

V and J are TRBV7-9 and TRBJ2-7, with D possibly being TRBD2 (5 bases). V was clipped by 5 bases and J by 3 bases, with 17 bases between them. CDR1 and CDR2 from the germline V gene are SEHNR and FQNEAQ (reference sequence). CDR3 length equals 15 residues. CDR3 protein: CASSAAGGSFYEQYF. Here the CDR3 DNA reads TGTGCCAGCAGCGCTGCGGGCGGGTCCTTCTACGAGCAGTACTTC.

V and J are TRBV6-1 and TRBJ2-4, with D unclear. The CDR3 extends over 14 amino acids. V shed 5 bases and J shed 8 bases, with 16 bases lying between them. CDR1 is MNHNS, CDR2 SASEGT, per germline. The CDR3 DNA follows: TGTGCCAGCAGTTTAGTGAAAACACCGGACATTCAGTACTTC. Amino acids: CASSLVKTPDIQYF.